Included here is one T cell receptor (beta chain) sequence, with context. Its specificity is not known. The sample comes from a study of graft-versus-host responses after intestinal transplantation. Study conclusions and caveats: Some GvH clones were seen earlier in gut or blood, suggesting intestinal origin.

CDR3 length: 13 amino acids. Germline lookup yields CDR1 SEHNR and CDR2 FQNEAQ (reference sequence). Trimming cost V 6 bases and J 6 bases; bases outside gene matches: 6. The table came from immunoSEQ multiplex PCR; TCRdb's copy has only in-frame clones and leaves some out. Altogether some 93,000 clones are present, roughly 90% being singletons, with the ten largest covering about 0.45%. J is TRBJ1-2 and V is TRBV7-9; 8 nucleotides agree with TRBD1. Material: unstimulated CD8+ T cells sorted from spleen or lymph node cells, obtained before intestinal transplant. The sequence was collected from a human donor who received an intestinal transplant. CDR3 sequence (DNA): TGTGCCAGCAGTTCCGACAGGGGCAATGGCTACACCTTC. As protein: CASSSDRGNGYTF.